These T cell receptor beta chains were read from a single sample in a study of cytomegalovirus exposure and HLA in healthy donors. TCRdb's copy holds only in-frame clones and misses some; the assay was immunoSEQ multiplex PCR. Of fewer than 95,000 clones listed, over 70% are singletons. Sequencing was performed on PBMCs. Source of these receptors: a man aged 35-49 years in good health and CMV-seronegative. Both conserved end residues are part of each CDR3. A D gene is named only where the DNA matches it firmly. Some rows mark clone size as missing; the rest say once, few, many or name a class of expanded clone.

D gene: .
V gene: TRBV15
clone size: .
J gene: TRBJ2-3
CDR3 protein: CATRKEGGGTDTQYF
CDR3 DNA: TGTGCCACCAGAAAGGAGGGGGGGGGCACAGATACGCAGTATTTT

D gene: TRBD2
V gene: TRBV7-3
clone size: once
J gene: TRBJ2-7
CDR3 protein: CASSQSGTRSSEQYF
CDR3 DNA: TGTGCCAGCAGCCAATCGGGGACTAGGAGCTCCGAGCAGTACTTC

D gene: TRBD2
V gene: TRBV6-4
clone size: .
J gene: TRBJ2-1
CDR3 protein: CASSASGGANEQFF
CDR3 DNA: TGTGCCAGCAGTGCTAGCGGGGGGGCCAATGAGCAGTTCTTC

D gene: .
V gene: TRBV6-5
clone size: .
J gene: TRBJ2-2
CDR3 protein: CASNSPGGELFF
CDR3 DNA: TGTGCCAGCAACTCTCCGGGCGGGGAGCTGTTTTTT

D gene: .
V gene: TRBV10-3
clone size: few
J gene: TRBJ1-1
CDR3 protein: CAISESNRDPMNTEAFF
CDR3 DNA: TGTGCCATCAGTGAGTCGAACAGAGACCCCATGAACACTGAAGCTTTCTTT

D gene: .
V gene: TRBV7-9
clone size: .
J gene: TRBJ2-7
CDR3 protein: CASSFRYEQYF
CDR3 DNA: TGTGCCAGCAGCTTCAGATACGAGCAGTACTTC

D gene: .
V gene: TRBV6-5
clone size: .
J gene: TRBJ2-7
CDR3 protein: CASSYGGAQEGEQYF
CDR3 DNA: TGTGCCAGCAGTTACGGTGGGGCCCAGGAGGGCGAGCAGTACTTC

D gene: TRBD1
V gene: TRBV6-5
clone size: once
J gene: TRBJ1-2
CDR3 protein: CASTDRGRYYGYTF
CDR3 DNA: TGTGCCAGCACGGACAGGGGGAGATACTATGGCTACACCTTC

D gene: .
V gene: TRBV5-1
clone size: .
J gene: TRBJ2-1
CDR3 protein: CASSLGWGGLDNEQFF
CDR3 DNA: TGCGCCAGCAGCTTGGGGTGGGGGGGCCTGGACAATGAGCAGTTCTTC

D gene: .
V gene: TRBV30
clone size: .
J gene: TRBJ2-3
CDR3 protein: CAWKWVGTDTQYF
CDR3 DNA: TGTGCCTGGAAGTGGGTCGGGACAGATACGCAGTATTTT

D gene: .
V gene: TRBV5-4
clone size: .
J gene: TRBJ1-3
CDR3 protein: CASSARHGNTIYF
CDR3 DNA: TGTGCCAGCAGCGCTCGACATGGAAACACCATATATTTT

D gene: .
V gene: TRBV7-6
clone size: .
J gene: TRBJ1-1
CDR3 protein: CSSSDGHTEAFF
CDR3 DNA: TGTTCCAGCAGCGACGGACATACTGAAGCTTTCTTT

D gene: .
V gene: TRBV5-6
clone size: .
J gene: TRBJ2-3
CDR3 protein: CASSLIGVWASTDTQYF
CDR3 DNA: TGTGCCAGCAGCTTGATCGGGGTTTGGGCTAGCACAGATACGCAGTATTTT

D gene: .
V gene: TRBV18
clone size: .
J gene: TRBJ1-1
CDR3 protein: CASSPFGGQNTEAFF
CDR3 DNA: TGTGCCAGCTCACCATTCGGGGGTCAGAACACTGAAGCTTTCTTT

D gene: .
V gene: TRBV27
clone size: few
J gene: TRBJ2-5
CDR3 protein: CASSSLGGETQYF
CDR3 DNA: TGTGCCAGCAGTTCACTTGGAGGGGAGACCCAGTACTTC

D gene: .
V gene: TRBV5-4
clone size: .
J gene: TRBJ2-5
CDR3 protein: CASSLEFSLIGETQYF
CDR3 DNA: TGTGCCAGCAGCTTGGAGTTCTCGCTGATCGGAGAGACCCAGTACTTC

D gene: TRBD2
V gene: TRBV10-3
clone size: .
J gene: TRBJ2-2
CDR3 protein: CAIKHSGLASNTGELFF
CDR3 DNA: TGTGCCATTAAACACTCGGGACTAGCCTCGAACACCGGGGAGCTGTTTTTT

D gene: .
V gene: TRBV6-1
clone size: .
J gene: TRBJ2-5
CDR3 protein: CASSVRGIQETQYF
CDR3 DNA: TGTGCCAGCAGCGTCAGGGGTATCCAAGAGACCCAGTACTTC

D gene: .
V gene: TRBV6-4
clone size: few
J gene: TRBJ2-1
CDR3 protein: CASSDSAFNSYNEQFF
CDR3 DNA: TGTGCCAGCAGTGACTCGGCTTTTAATTCCTACAATGAGCAGTTCTTC

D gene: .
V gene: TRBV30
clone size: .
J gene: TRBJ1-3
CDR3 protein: CAWKAASGNTIYF
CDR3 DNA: TGTGCCTGGAAGGCGGCGTCTGGAAACACCATATATTTT

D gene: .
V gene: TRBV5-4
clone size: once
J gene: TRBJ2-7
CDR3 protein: CASSLQGYYEQYF
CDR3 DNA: TGTGCCAGCAGCTTACAGGGATACTACGAGCAGTACTTC

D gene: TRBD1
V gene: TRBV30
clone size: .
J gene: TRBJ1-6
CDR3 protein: CAWSGGQGRSYNSPLHF
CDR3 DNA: TGTGCCTGGAGTGGGGGACAGGGGAGGTCCTATAATTCACCCCTCCACTTT

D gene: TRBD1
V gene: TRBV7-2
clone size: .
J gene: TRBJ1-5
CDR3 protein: CASSERTGAGNQPQHF
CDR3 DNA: TGTGCCAGCAGCGAGAGGACAGGGGCAGGCAATCAGCCCCAGCATTTT

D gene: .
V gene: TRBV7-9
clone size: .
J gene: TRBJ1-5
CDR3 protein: CASSLARDKNQPQHF
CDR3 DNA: TGTGCCAGCAGCCTCGCCCGGGACAAGAATCAGCCCCAGCATTTT

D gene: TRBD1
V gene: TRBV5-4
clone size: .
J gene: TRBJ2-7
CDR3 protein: CASTLRQGAGEQYF
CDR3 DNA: TGTGCCAGCACTCTCAGACAGGGGGCGGGAGAGCAGTACTTC

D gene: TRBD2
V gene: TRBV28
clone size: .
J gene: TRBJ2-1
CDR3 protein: CASSSGAGVGNEQFF
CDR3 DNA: TGTGCCAGCAGTTCTGGGGCGGGGGTCGGTAATGAGCAGTTCTTC

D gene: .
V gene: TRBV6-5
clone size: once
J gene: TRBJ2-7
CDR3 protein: CASQRSGPLYEQYF
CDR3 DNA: TGTGCCAGCCAACGGAGCGGGCCTCTATACGAGCAGTACTTC

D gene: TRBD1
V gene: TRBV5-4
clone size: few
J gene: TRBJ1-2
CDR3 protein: CASSTGTGAYTF
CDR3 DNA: TGTGCCAGCAGCACCGGGACAGGGGCGTACACCTTC

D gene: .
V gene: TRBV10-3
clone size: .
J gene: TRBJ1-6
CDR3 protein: CAISAREEAPLHF
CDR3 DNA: TGTGCCATCAGTGCCCGGGAGGAAGCACCCCTCCACTTT

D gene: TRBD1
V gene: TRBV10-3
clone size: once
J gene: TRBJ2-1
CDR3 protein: CAISGQGTSYNEQFF
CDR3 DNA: TGTGCCATCAGTGGACAGGGGACGTCCTACAATGAGCAGTTCTTC

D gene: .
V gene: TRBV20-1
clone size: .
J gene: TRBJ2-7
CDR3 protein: CSASDTYEQYF
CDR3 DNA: TGCAGTGCTAGTGACACCTACGAGCAGTACTTC

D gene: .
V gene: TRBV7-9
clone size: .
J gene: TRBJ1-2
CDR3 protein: CASSLGRPSVDYGYTF
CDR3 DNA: TGTGCCAGCAGCTTAGGGCGGCCCTCGGTGGACTATGGCTACACCTTC

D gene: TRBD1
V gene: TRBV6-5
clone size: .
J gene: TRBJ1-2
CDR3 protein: CASSRQGSGRYGYTF
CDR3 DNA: TGTGCCAGCAGCCGACAGGGTTCAGGGAGATATGGCTACACCTTC

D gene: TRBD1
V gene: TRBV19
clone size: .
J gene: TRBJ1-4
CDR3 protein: CASSTTGTELRKLFF
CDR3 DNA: TGTGCCAGTAGCACTACCGGGACAGAGTTGCGGAAACTGTTTTTT

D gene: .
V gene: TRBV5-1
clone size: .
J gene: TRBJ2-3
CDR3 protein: CASSQRGPGDTQYF
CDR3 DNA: TGCGCCAGCAGTCAAAGGGGTCCCGGGGATACGCAGTATTTT

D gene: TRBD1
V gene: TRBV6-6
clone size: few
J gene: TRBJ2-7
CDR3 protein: CASSTGQESSYEQYF
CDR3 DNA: TGTGCCAGCAGTACGGGACAGGAAAGCTCCTACGAGCAGTACTTC

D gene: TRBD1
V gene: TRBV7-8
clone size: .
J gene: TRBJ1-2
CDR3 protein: CASTKTGWNYGYTF
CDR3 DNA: TGTGCCAGCACCAAGACAGGGTGGAACTATGGCTACACCTTC

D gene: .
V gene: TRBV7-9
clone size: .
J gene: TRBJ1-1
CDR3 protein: CASSSTLLGHLENTEAFF
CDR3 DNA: TGTGCCAGCAGCTCAACTTTGTTGGGACACTTAGAGAACACTGAAGCTTTCTTT

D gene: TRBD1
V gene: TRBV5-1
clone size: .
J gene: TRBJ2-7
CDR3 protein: CASSLVVTGEGEQYF
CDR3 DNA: TGCGCCAGCAGCTTGGTTGTGACAGGGGAAGGCGAGCAGTACTTC

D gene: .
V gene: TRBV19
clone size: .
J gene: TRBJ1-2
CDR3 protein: CASLGGSRILYGYTF
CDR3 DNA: TGTGCCAGCCTGGGGGGAAGCAGGATCCTCTATGGCTACACCTTC